These 22 T cell receptor beta chains came from one sample sequenced in a study of ipilimumab plus nivolumab after autologous stem cell transplantation. TCRdb's table, derived via immunoSEQ multiplex PCR, lists solely in-frame clones and lacks some. The sample holds roughly 45,000 clones, 70% to 90% seen once. This sample comprised PBMCs, obtained in a trial of ipilimumab plus nivolumab as post-transplant consolidation. These receptors were collected from a male donor with multiple myeloma.

The rearrangement links TRBV28 to TRBJ2-7; 7 bases agree with TRBD2. CDR1 and CDR2 from the germline V gene are MDHEN and SYDVKM. The CDR3 length is 15 residues. After removal of 4 bases from V and 2 bases from J, the junction contained 8 bases not matched to a gene. The DNA for the CDR3 is TGTGCCAGCAGTTCTGTGGCGGGAGCCCCCTACGAGCAGTACTTC. Translated, it gives CASSSVAGAPYEQYF. The full variable domain, in which reference TRBV28 and TRBJ2-7 provide the parts outside the CDR3, is DVKVTQSSRYLVKRTGEKVFLECVQDMDHENMFWYRQDPGLGLRLIYFSYDVKMKEKGDIPEGYSVSREKKERFSLILESASTNQTSMYLCASSSVAGAPYEQYFGPGTRLTVT.

With regard to this clone: The germline gene is not matched at one end of the junction; a read error may be the cause. V gene TRBV11-2 combines with J gene TRBJ2-3; D is unclear. The germline CDR1 and CDR2 sequences are SGHAT and FQNNGV. The CDR3 is made up of 15 amino acids. CDR3 sequence: CASSLESAVGEKANF. The CDR3 region has the DNA TGTGCCAGCAGCTTAGAGAGCGCCGTGGGCGAGAAAGCAAATTTT.

The chain combines TRBV27 with TRBJ1-2; tentative D call: TRBD1 (5 bases). This CDR3 contains 14 residues. V dropped 8 bases and J dropped 3 bases, with 16 bases sitting between them. Germline V gene sequence: CDR1 MNHEY, CDR2 SMNVEV (reference sequence). CDR3 amino acids: CASLDPEGHYGYTF. The CDR3 bases are TGTGCCAGCCTAGACCCCGAGGGGCACTATGGCTACACCTTC.

This clone has just one count. The chain recombines TRBV5-6 with TRBJ1-4, with 10 bases that match TRBD1. With V trimmed by 3 bases and J by 8 bases, 13 bases remained unmatched. Germline CDR1 reads SGHDT; CDR2 reads YYEEEE. The CDR3 spans 17 residues. The CDR3 DNA is TGTGCCAGCAGCTCAACCGGGACAGGGGTTGGAGGGGAAAAACTGTTTTTT. Its protein product is CASSSTGTGVGGEKLFF.

This clone was seen more than once but under ten times. The chain has TRBV9 and TRBJ1-5; 8 bases line up with TRBD1. Trimming at V came to 0 bases and at J to 5 bases, leaving 4 bases not matched to a gene. CDR3 length: 15 amino acids. From germline, CDR1 is SGDLS and CDR2 YYNGEE. The CDR3 is CASSVAGGADQPQHF. The CDR3 nucleotides read TGTGCCAGCAGCGTAGCAGGGGGCGCCGATCAGCCCCAGCATTTT.

The V call is TRBV2, the J call TRBJ1-1, with TRBD1 as a possible D gene (5 bases). Per germline, CDR1 SNHLY and CDR2 FYNNEI. With 6 bases removed from V and 6 bases from J, the gap between germline ends came to 14 bases. This CDR3 is built from 13 residues. CDR3 bases: TGTGCCAGCAGGGATGGGTCCAGGGCTGAAGCTTTCTTT. This codes for CASRDGSRAEAFF.

The CDR3 reads CASSSALAGTDTQYF. The CDR3 nucleotides are TGTGCCAGCAGCTCCGCTCTAGCGGGGACAGATACGCAGTATTTT. The J gene is TRBJ2-3, the V gene TRBV7-8; 9 bases agree with TRBD2. The CDR3 sequence is 15 residues long. In germline, CDR1 is SGHVS, CDR2 FQNEAQ. V lost 4 bases to trimming and J lost 3 bases; unmatched junction nucleotides: 5.

This chain uses TRBV30 with TRBJ1-2; 9 bases agree with TRBD1. From germline, CDR1 is GTSNPN and CDR2 SVGIG (reference sequence). The ends lost 4 bases at V and 6 bases at J; junction bases unmatched: 12. The CDR3 consists of 15 residues. The CDR3 loop reads CAWKKRGQGSHGYTF. CDR3 sequence (DNA): TGTGCCTGGAAAAAACGGGGACAGGGTAGTCATGGCTACACCTTC.

The J gene is TRBJ2-2, the V gene TRBV5-6; D is possibly TRBD2 (5 bases). The germline CDR1 and CDR2 sequences are SGHDT and YYEEEE. Trimming shortened V by 4 bases and J by 0 bases, and 7 bases separated the two germline ends. The CDR3 covers 14 residues. The CDR3 nucleotides are TGTGCCAGCAGCGGCGGGCCGAACACCGGGGAGCTGTTTTTT. It encodes CASSGGPNTGELFF.

The chain is built from TRBV29-1 and TRBJ2-3; TRBD2 agrees at 16 bases. The germline CDR1 and CDR2 sequences are SQVTM and ANQGSEA. Germline trimming cut 3 bases from V and 4 bases from J; bases unmatched to any gene: 1. This CDR3 region has 15 residues. The DNA for the CDR3 is TGCAGCGTTGATGGGACTAGCGGGGGGGCAGATACGCAGTATTTT. Protein product: CSVDGTSGGADTQYF.

The chain recombines TRBV7-3 with TRBJ2-1; TRBD2 is a possible D gene (6 bases). V was clipped by 3 bases and J by 3 bases, with 9 bases between them. The V gene's germline CDR1 is SGHTA and CDR2 FQGTGA. There are 14 residues in the CDR3. CDR3 loop: CASSLEGNYNEQFF. The CDR3 DNA is TGTGCCAGCAGCTTGGAGGGAAACTACAATGAGCAGTTCTTC.

The chain is built from TRBV9 and TRBJ2-7; D gene unclear. Germline V gives CDR1 SGDLS, CDR2 YYNGEE. The CDR3 consists of 16 residues. Trimming took off 0 bases at V and 0 bases at J, with 13 bases between the two ends. CDR3 region: CASSVEVGQDSYEQYF. Written as DNA, the CDR3 is TGTGCCAGCAGCGTAGAGGTCGGGCAGGACTCCTACGAGCAGTACTTC.

In DNA, the CDR3 is TGTGCCAGTAGGATGGTAGCGGGGGGGCAAGATACGCAGTATTTT. It translates to CASRMVAGGQDTQYF. V usage is TRBV19 and J usage is TRBJ2-3, with TRBD2 matching 11 bases. V lost 6 bases and J lost 5; bases outside the gene matches: 7. The CDR3 runs 15 residues. From germline, CDR1 is LNHDA and CDR2 SQIVND (reference sequence).

This chain's CDR3 is CASRQDISGEMGEQYF. CDR3 DNA sequence: TGTGCCAGCAGGCAGGACATCAGCGGGGAGATGGGAGAGCAGTACTTC. This chain uses TRBV7-8 with TRBJ2-7; 7 bases are shared with TRBD2. The CDR3 totals 16 residues. Germline assignment: CDR1 SGHVS and CDR2 FQNEAQ. The ends lost 6 bases at V and 7 bases at J; junction bases unmatched: 18.

This sequence joins TRBV11-3 and TRBJ1-1; no reliable D call. Germline lookup yields CDR1 SGHNT and CDR2 YENEEA. V was shortened by 3 bases and J by 1 base, with 6 bases between the two germline ends. The CDR3 extends over 13 amino acids. Here the CDR3 reads CASSFRGNTEAFF. The CDR3 DNA reads TGTGCCAGCAGCTTTAGAGGGAACACTGAAGCTTTCTTT.

V gene TRBV5-1 combines with J gene TRBJ1-4; maybe TRBD1 (6 bases). Germline CDR1 and CDR2: SGHRS and YFSETQ. V shed 1 base and J shed 4 bases, with 14 bases lying between them. CDR3 size: 16 residues. CDR3 nucleotide sequence: TGCGCCAGCAGCTTGCAACTTTTACAGGGTAATGAAAAACTGTTTTTT. Amino acid sequence: CASSLQLLQGNEKLFF.

The gene calls are TRBV14 and TRBJ1-1; D remains unclear. The CDR3 totals 14 residues. Germline loops: CDR1 SGHDN, CDR2 FVKESK. Between the trimmed V and J ends, which lost 2 bases and 1 base, there was a span of 8 bases. CDR3 amino acids: CASSQSPPNTEAFF. CDR3 bases: TGTGCCAGCAGCCAAAGTCCACCGAACACTGAAGCTTTCTTT.

Notes on this clone: An end of the junction differs from the germline gene, which may be a read error. V gene TRBV5-6 combines with J gene TRBJ2-2; 9 bases are shared with TRBD1. The germline gives CDR1 SGHDT, CDR2 YYEEEE. The CDR3 sequence is 15 residues long. The CDR3 loop is CASTLGDRVSGELFF. In DNA form, the CDR3 reads TGTGCCAGCACCTTGGGGGACAGGGTTTCCGGGGAGCTGTTTTTT.

A few counts support this clone. The J gene is TRBJ1-2, the V gene TRBV30; 8 bases map to TRBD1. The V and J ends lost 5 bases and 5 bases, in that order; junction bases with no gene match: 7. The CDR3 covers 13 residues. CDR1 and CDR2 from the germline V gene are GTSNPN and SVGIG (reference sequence). Written as DNA, the CDR3 is TGTGCCTGGGGACGGGACAGGCCTTATGGCTACACCTTC. As protein: CAWGRDRPYGYTF.

This chain connects TRBV7-9 to TRBJ1-4; D remains unclear. The CDR3 is 16 amino acids. V was shortened by 1 base and J by 3 bases, with 12 bases between the two germline ends. Germline V gene lookup returns CDR1 SEHNR and CDR2 FQNEAQ (reference sequence). The CDR3 is CASSLGANGPNEKLFF. CDR3 in DNA: TGTGCCAGCAGCTTAGGGGCAAACGGTCCTAATGAAAAACTGTTTTTT. Full variable domain (remainder filled in from reference TRBV7-9 and TRBJ1-4): DTGVSQNPRHKITKRGQNVTFRCDPISEHNRLYWYRQTLGQGPEFLTYFQNEAQLEKSRLLSDRFSAERPKGSFSTLEIQRTEQGDSAMYLCASSLGANGPNEKLFFGSGTQLSVL.

This clone was counted a single time. This chain links TRBV7-2 with TRBJ1-2; perhaps TRBD1 as D (6 bases). V dropped 1 base and J dropped 3 bases, with 6 bases sitting between them. Germline CDR1 is SGHTA and CDR2 is FQGNSA. This CDR3 is built from 13 residues. The CDR3 DNA follows: TGTGCCAGCAGCTTAGGACAGGACTATGGCTACACCTTC. This codes for CASSLGQDYGYTF.

The chain combines TRBV11-2 with TRBJ2-7; weak D call: TRBD2 (5 bases). Per germline, CDR1 SGHAT and CDR2 FQNNGV. This CDR3 is 14 amino acids long. V was trimmed by 3 bases and J by 2 bases, leaving 11 bases between them. CDR3 nucleotides: TGTGCCAGCAGCTTCGAGGGCGCCGCCTACGAGCAGTACTTC. Amino acid sequence: CASSFEGAAYEQYF.